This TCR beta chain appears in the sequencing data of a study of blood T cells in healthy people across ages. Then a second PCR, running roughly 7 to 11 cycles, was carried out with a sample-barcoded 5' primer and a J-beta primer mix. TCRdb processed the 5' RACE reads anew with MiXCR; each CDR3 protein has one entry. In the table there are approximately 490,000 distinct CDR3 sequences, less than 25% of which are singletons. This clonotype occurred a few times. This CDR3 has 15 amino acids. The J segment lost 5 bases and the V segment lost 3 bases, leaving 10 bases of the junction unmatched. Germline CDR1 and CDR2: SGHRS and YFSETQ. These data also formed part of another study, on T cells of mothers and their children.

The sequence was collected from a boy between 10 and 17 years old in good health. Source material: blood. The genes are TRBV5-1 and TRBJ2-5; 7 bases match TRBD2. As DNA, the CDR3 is TGCGCCAGCAGCTCTGCGGGAGCGCCGGAGGAGACCCAGTACTTC. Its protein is CASSSAGAPEETQYF.